This T cell receptor (beta chain) was captured by sequencing in a study of T cell responses to AZD1222 COVID-19 vaccine. Profiling relied on immunoSEQ multiplex PCR, and the TCRdb table lists in-frame clones only, not all of them. In the table there are about 120,000 clones, about 88% of which are singletons. The CDR3 consists of 15 residues. V shed 0 bases and J shed 2 bases, with 12 bases lying between them. The germline V gene encodes CDR1 SGHDT and CDR2 YYEEEE. Sequences were derived from peripheral blood, sampled on day 0 of MenACWY control vaccination. The clonotype was recovered from an adult in good health. The chain employs TRBV5-6 and TRBJ2-7; either TRBD1 or TRBD2 may supply D (5 bases each). This CDR3 reads CASSLVGAGAYEQYF. Here the CDR3 DNA reads TGTGCCAGCAGCTTGGTCGGGGCGGGCGCCTACGAGCAGTACTTC.